This entry lists 19 T cell receptor beta chains sequenced from one sample in a study of graft-versus-host responses after intestinal transplantation. Here immunoSEQ multiplex PCR was the method, and the copy in TCRdb shows in-frame clones only, minus some. The sample yields approximately 4,700 clones, 25% to 35% seen once. Plating combined roughly 200,000 CFSE-labeled responder cells with roughly 200,000 irradiated, violet-dye-labeled stimulator cells. The sequences come from alloreactive CD8+ T cells from a mixed lymphocyte reaction culture, collected before transplantation. The subset was: CFSE-low proliferating T cells sorted from approximately 6-day pre-transplant mixed lymphocyte reaction (GvH or HvG direction). All receptors come from a human patient who was an organ donor for intestinal transplantation.

This clone qualifies as medium-sized. The chain uses TRBV6-4 and TRBJ1-1; D is ambiguous. The CDR3 spans 13 residues. CDR1 is MRHNA and CDR2 is SNTAGT in the germline V gene. V lost 3 bases, J lost 1 base, and 6 bases lay in between. For the CDR3, the DNA is TGTGCCAGCAGTGAGGCAGAGAACACTGAAGCTTTCTTT. Protein product: CASSEAENTEAFF.

By its share, this clone is medium-sized (0.01 to 0.1%). The chain has TRBV28 and TRBJ1-2; TRBD1 aligns across 7 bases. This CDR3 has 15 amino acids. Trimming at V came to 5 bases and at J to 5 bases, leaving 11 bases not matched to a gene. The germline gives CDR1 MDHEN, CDR2 SYDVKM. The CDR3 is CASSLGGTDSYGYTF. The CDR3 DNA sequence: TGTGCCAGCAGTCTAGGGGGGACAGATAGTTATGGCTACACCTTC.

The V gene is TRBV6-4, the J gene TRBJ2-6; 7 nucleotides match TRBD2. Germline V gene lookup returns CDR1 MRHNA and CDR2 SNTAGT. The junction had 9 bases not matched to a gene; V was cut back by 4 bases and J by 0 bases. There are 18 residues in the CDR3. CDR3 amino acids: CASSGAGQGSSGANVLTF. The DNA of the CDR3 is TGTGCCAGCAGTGGAGCGGGGCAGGGAAGCTCTGGGGCCAACGTCCTGACTTTC.

This clone is termed medium-sized. The chain joins TRBV15 to TRBJ1-3; D is undetermined. Trimming cost V 0 bases and J 7 bases, with 25 bases left between them. CDR3 length: 19 amino acids. The germline CDR1 and CDR2 sequences are LNHNV and YYDKDF (reference sequence). CDR3 sequence (DNA): TGTGCCACCAGCAGAGAGTATGAGGGTGCTGGAACGGCGGCCAACACCATATATTTT. Protein sequence: CATSREYEGAGTAANTIYF.

The chain joins TRBV4-1 to TRBJ2-2; D is perhaps TRBD2 (6 bases). Trimming took off 1 base at V and 1 base at J, with 10 bases between the two ends. From germline, CDR1 is MGHRA and CDR2 YSYEKL. CDR3 size: 16 residues. The CDR3 loop is CASSQGAGWNTGELFF. Written as DNA, the CDR3 is TGCGCCAGCAGCCAAGGGGCGGGGTGGAACACCGGGGAGCTGTTTTTT.

This clone is medium-sized by share. The J gene is TRBJ2-1, the V gene TRBV4-1; D is uncertain. Germline V gives CDR1 MGHRA, CDR2 YSYEKL. CDR3 length: 16 residues. Trimming left V 1 base short and J 4 bases short, with 14 bases between. The CDR3 sequence: CASSQVSGSLYNEQFF. As DNA, the CDR3 is TGCGCCAGCAGCCAAGTTTCAGGATCGCTATACAATGAGCAGTTCTTC.

V gene TRBV7-9 combines with J gene TRBJ2-1, with D possibly TRBD1 on 5 matching bases. The V gene lost 6 bases and the J gene lost 1 base, with 13 bases spanning the gap. The CDR3 totals 15 residues. The germline CDR1 and CDR2 sequences are SEHNR and FQNEAQ (reference sequence). DNA for the CDR3: TGTGCCAGCAGGCTCCCCCAGGGATCCTACAATGAGCAGTTCTTC. This encodes CASRLPQGSYNEQFF. Based on the CDR3 plus reference TRBV7-9 and TRBJ2-1, the full variable domain is DTGVSQNPRHKITKRGQNVTFRCDPISEHNRLYWYRQTLGQGPEFLTYFQNEAQLEKSRLLSDRFSAERPKGSFSTLEIQRTEQGDSAMYLCASRLPQGSYNEQFFGPGTRLTVL.

This clone has a handful of counts. The V and J genes are TRBV6-6 and TRBJ2-3; D is uncertain. Germline lookup yields CDR1 MNHNY and CDR2 SVGAGI (reference sequence). The CDR3 totals 10 residues. Trimming pared 6 bases from V and 6 bases from J, leaving 4 bases between. CDR3 protein: CASREDTQYF. For the CDR3, the DNA is TGTGCCAGCAGGGAGGATACGCAGTATTTT.

In this sample, this clone turned up many times. The rearrangement uses TRBV7-9 and TRBJ2-1; no clear D gene. V gave up 5 bases and J gave up 5 bases, with 10 bases separating them. The CDR3 totals 13 residues. CDR1 is SEHNR, CDR2 FQNEAQ, per germline (reference sequence). The CDR3 loop reads CASSRHVNNEQFF. Here the CDR3 DNA reads TGTGCCAGCAGCCGACACGTTAACAATGAGCAGTTCTTC.

This clone is medium-sized. The V call is TRBV6-1, the J call TRBJ1-1; a weak D match, TRBD1 (5 bases). Trimming cost V 8 bases and J 0 bases, with 10 bases left between them. Germline V lookup: CDR1 MNHNS, CDR2 SASEGT. This CDR3 has 13 amino acids. The CDR3 spells CASGAGVNTEAFF. The CDR3 DNA follows: TGTGCCAGCGGGGCCGGCGTGAACACTGAAGCTTTCTTT.

The V call is TRBV28, the J call TRBJ1-1; D unclear. Trimming removed 8 bases at V and 4 bases at J, with 23 bases between. The CDR3 is 16 residues long. The germline gives CDR1 MDHEN, CDR2 SYDVKM. The CDR3 bases are TGTGCCAGCGGCCTCGTGTTTGGAGGGAGGAGCACTGAAGCTTTCTTT. Translated: CASGLVFGGRSTEAFF.

The rearrangement links TRBV6-6 to TRBJ2-7, with D tentatively TRBD1 (6 bases). The germline gives CDR1 MNHNY, CDR2 SVGAGI (reference sequence). Trimming left V 5 bases short and J 10 bases short, with 21 bases between. This CDR3 contains 14 residues. The CDR3 DNA is TGTGCCAGCAGTCCGACCCTGACAGGACCCGGACAGTACGTC. As protein: CASSPTLTGPGQYV.

The chain couples TRBV9 to TRBJ1-1; 7 bases match TRBD1. Losses at the gene ends were 1 base for V and 5 bases for J; bases not matched to a gene: 8. From germline, CDR1 is SGDLS and CDR2 YYNGEE. The CDR3 consists of 15 residues. This chain's CDR3 is CASSVPRAGGTEAFF. The CDR3 coding sequence is TGTGCCAGCAGCGTACCGAGGGCAGGGGGGACTGAAGCTTTCTTT.

By share, this clone counts as medium-sized. V gene TRBV14 combines with J gene TRBJ1-1, with D unresolved. CDR3 length equals 15 residues. V dropped 4 bases and J dropped 4 bases, with 16 bases sitting between them. CDR1 SGHDN and CDR2 FVKESK come from the germline V gene. CDR3 nucleotide sequence: TGTGCCAGCAGCCGGGTTGGAGGGCGCGTCACTGAAGCTTTCTTT. This gives the protein CASSRVGGRVTEAFF.

Within the sample, this clone is medium-sized. The chain employs TRBV11-3 and TRBJ2-1, with 7 bases identical to TRBD2. Germline CDR1 is SGHNT and CDR2 is YENEEA. V gave up 5 bases and J gave up 0 bases; unmatched junction bases: 4. The CDR3 runs to 15 residues. The CDR3 sequence is CASSPSGSSYNEQFF. The CDR3 DNA sequence: TGTGCCAGCAGCCCTAGCGGTAGCTCCTACAATGAGCAGTTCTTC.

The chain links TRBV15 to TRBJ2-3; the D gene is possibly TRBD1 (6 bases). The V and J ends lost 5 bases and 3 bases respectively, with 12 bases between them. CDR1 is LNHNV, CDR2 YYDKDF, per germline (reference sequence). The CDR3 is 14 amino acids. The CDR3 loop reads CATSEDSRTDTQYF. The CDR3, as DNA: TGTGCCACCAGCGAGGACAGTCGAACAGATACGCAGTATTTT.

This clone was seen a single time. The V gene is TRBV4-3, the J gene TRBJ2-7; 12 bases map to TRBD2. Trimming at V came to 2 bases and at J to 1 base, leaving 12 bases not matched to a gene. CDR3 length equals 19 residues. CDR1 and CDR2 (germline): LGHNA, YSLEER. CDR3 sequence reads: CASSQPTSGGIMISYEQYV. CDR3 bases: TGCGCCAGCAGCCAACCGACTAGCGGGGGAATAATGATTTCCTACGAGCAGTACGTC.

This clone was counted only a few times. The chain couples TRBV6-4 to TRBJ1-2, with 11 bases lining up with TRBD1. The V gene end was trimmed by 3 bases and the J gene end by 2 bases; junction bases not matched to a gene: 2. The CDR3 covers 15 residues. The germline CDR1 and CDR2 sequences are MRHNA and SNTAGT. The DNA for the CDR3 is TGTGCCAGCAGTGAAAGGACAGGGGGCAACTATGGCTACACCTTC. Its protein is CASSERTGGNYGYTF.

This chain links TRBV5-5 with TRBJ1-1; tentative D call: TRBD1 (6 bases). Germline-derived CDR1 and CDR2 are SGHKS and YYEKEE (reference sequence). The V gene lost 4 bases and the J gene lost 1 base, with 29 bases spanning the gap. The CDR3 is 20 residues long. CDR3 region: CASSGRTETENPGQNTEAFF. As DNA, the CDR3 is TGTGCCAGCAGCGGTCGAACAGAAACGGAGAACCCGGGACAGAACACTGAAGCTTTCTTT.